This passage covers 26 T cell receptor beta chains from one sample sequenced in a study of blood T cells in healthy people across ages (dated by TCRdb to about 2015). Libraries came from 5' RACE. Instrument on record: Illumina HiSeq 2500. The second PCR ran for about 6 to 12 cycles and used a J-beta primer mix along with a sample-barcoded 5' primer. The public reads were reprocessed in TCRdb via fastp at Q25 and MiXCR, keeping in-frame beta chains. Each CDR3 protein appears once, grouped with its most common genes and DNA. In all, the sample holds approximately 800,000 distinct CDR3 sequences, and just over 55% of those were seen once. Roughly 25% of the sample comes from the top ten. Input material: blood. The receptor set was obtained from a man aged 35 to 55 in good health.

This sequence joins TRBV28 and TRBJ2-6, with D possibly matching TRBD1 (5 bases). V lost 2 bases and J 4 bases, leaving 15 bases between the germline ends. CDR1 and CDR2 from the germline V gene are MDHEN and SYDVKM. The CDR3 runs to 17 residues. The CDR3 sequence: CASSLTLPGSGANVLTF. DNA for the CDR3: TGTGCCAGCAGTTTAACCCTCCCAGGGTCCGGGGCCAACGTCCTGACTTTC.

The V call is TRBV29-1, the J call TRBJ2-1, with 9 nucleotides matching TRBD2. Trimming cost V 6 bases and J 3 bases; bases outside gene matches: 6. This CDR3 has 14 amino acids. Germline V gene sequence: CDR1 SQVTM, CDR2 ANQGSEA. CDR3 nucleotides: TGCAGCGTCGTAGCGGGAGTGGGCTACAATGAGCAGTTCTTC. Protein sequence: CSVVAGVGYNEQFF.

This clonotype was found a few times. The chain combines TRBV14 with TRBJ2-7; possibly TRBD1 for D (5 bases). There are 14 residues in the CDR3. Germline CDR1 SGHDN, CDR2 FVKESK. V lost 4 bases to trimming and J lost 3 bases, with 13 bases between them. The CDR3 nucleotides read TGTGCCAGCAGCCTACAGGAATGGAGCTACGAGCAGTACTTC. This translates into CASSLQEWSYEQYF.

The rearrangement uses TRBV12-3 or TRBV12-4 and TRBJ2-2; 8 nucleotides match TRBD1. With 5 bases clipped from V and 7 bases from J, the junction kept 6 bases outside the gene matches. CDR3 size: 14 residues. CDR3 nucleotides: TGTGCCAGCAGTCCCCGACAGGGGCACGGGGAGCTGTTTTTT. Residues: CASSPRQGHGELFF.

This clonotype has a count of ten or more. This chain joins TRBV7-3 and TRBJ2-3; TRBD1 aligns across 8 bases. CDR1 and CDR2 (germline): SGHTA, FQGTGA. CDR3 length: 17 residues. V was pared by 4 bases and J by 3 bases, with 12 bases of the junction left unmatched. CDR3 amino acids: CASSSISGGIETDTQYF. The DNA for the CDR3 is TGTGCCAGCAGCTCCATTTCAGGGGGCATTGAAACAGATACGCAGTATTTT. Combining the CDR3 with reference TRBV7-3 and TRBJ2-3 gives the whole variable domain GAGVSQTPSNKVTEKGKYVELRCDPISGHTALYWYRQSLGQGPEFLIYFQGTGAADDSGLPNDRFFAVRPEGSVSTLKIQRTERGDSAVYLCASSSISGGIETDTQYFGPGTRLTVL.

The CDR3 region has the DNA TGTGCCATCAGTGGGGAAGACAGGAAGTACTTC. It codes for CAISGEDRKYF. The rearrangement uses TRBV10-3 and TRBJ2-5; tentative D call: TRBD1 (6 bases). V was pared by 4 bases and J by 12 bases, with 12 bases between. Per the germline V gene, CDR1 is ENHRY and CDR2 is SYGVKD. The CDR3 runs to 11 residues.

The CDR3 coding sequence is TGTGCCAGCTCACCAAGGCATTCTGCGTCGAGCACAGATACGCAGTATTTT. This codes for CASSPRHSASSTDTQYF. The V call is TRBV18, the J call TRBJ2-3, with D unresolved. Germline CDR1 KGHSH, CDR2 LQKENI. The CDR3 totals 17 residues. The V and J ends lost 2 bases and 0 bases respectively, with 15 bases between them.

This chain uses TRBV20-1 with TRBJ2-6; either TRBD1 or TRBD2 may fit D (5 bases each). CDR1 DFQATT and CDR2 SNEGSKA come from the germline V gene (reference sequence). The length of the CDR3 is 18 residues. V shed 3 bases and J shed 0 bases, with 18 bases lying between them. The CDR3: CSARKDGTSHSGANVLTF. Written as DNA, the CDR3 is TGCAGTGCTAGGAAGGACGGGACGTCCCACTCTGGGGCCAACGTCCTGACTTTC.

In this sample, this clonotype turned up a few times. For the CDR3, the DNA is TGTGCCATCAGGGGACAGGGCACAGATACGCAGTATTTT. Amino acid sequence: CAIRGQGTDTQYF. V gene TRBV10-3 combines with J gene TRBJ2-3, with 8 bases matching TRBD1. Germline V gene sequence: CDR1 ENHRY, CDR2 SYGVKD. The CDR3 has 13 residues. Trimming took 6 bases from V and 1 from J; bases not matched to a gene: 0.

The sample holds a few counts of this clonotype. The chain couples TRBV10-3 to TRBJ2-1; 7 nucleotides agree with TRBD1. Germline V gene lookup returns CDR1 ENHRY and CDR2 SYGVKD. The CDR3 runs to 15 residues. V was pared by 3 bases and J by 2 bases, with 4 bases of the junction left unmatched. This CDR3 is CAISDKTGTYNEQFF. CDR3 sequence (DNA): TGTGCCATCAGTGACAAGACAGGGACCTACAATGAGCAGTTCTTC.

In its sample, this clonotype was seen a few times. CDR3 region: CASSYGLASPLAEQYF. The DNA of the CDR3 is TGTGCCAGCAGCTACGGACTAGCTTCTCCACTTGCCGAGCAGTACTTC. V is TRBV7-3 and J is TRBJ2-7; 8 positions agree with TRBD2. V lost 4 bases to trimming and J lost 6 bases; unmatched junction nucleotides: 14. The CDR3 has 16 residues. Germline V gene sequence: CDR1 SGHTA, CDR2 FQGTGA. The full variable domain, in which reference TRBV7-3 and TRBJ2-7 provide the parts outside the CDR3, is GAGVSQTPSNKVTEKGKYVELRCDPISGHTALYWYRQSLGQGPEFLIYFQGTGAADDSGLPNDRFFAVRPEGSVSTLKIQRTERGDSAVYLCASSYGLASPLAEQYFGPGTRLTVT.

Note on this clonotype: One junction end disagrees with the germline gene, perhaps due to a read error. CDR3 residues: CGVRQAGDTQYF. CDR3 DNA: TGCGGCGTGCGACAAGCGGGGGATACGCAGTATTTT. The V and J genes are TRBV29-1 and TRBJ2-3, with 7 bases aligning to TRBD2. The CDR3 is made up of 12 amino acids. From germline, CDR1 is SQVTM and CDR2 ANQGSEA.

Here the CDR3 reads CASSPREDNSYEQYF. CDR3 bases: TGTGCCAGCAGCCCGAGAGAGGATAACTCCTACGAGCAGTACTTC. This chain connects TRBV3-1 to TRBJ2-7; D is undetermined. Germline values: CDR1 LGHDT, CDR2 YNNKEL (reference sequence). The CDR3 length is 15 residues. Trimming pared 4 bases from V and 0 bases from J, leaving 13 bases between.

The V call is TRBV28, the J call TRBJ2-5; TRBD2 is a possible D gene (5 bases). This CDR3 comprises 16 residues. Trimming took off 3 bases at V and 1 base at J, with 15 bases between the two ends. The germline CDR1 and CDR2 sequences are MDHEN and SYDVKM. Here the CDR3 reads CASSFNPEGSQETQYF. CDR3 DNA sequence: TGTGCCAGCAGTTTCAATCCGGAAGGGAGCCAAGAGACCCAGTACTTC.

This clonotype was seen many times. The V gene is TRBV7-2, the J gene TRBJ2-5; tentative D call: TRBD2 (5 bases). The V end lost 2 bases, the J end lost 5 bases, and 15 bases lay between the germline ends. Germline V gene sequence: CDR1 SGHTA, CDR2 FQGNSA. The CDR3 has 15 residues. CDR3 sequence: CASSLFSGNWETQYF. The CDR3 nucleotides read TGTGCCAGCAGCTTATTCTCCGGGAATTGGGAGACCCAGTACTTC.

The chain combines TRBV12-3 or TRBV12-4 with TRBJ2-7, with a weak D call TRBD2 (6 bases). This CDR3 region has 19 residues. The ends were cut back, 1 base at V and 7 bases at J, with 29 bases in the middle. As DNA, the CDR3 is TGTGCCAGCAGTTTAGAAGGGGTTAGTGGGGGGTATCCTTACAATGAGCAGTACTTC. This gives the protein CASSLEGVSGGYPYNEQYF.

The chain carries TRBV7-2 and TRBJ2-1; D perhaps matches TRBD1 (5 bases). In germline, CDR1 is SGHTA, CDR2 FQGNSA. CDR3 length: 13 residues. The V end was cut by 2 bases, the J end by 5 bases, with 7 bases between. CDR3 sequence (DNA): TGTGCCAGCAGCTTAAACAGGAACAATGAGCAGTTCTTC. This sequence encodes CASSLNRNNEQFF.

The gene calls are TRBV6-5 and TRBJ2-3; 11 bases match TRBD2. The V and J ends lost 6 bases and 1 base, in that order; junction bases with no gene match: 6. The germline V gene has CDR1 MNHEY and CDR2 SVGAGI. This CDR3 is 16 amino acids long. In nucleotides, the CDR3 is TGTGCCAGCAGCCGAGAGACTAGCGGGGGCACAGATACGCAGTATTTT. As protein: CASSRETSGGTDTQYF.

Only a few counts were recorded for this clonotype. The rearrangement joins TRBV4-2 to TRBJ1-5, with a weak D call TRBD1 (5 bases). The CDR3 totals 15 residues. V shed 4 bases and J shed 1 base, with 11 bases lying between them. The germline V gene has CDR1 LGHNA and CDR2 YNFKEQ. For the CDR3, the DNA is TGTGCCAGCAGCCCGACACAGGAGAGCAATCAGCCCCAGCATTTT. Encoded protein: CASSPTQESNQPQHF.

CDR3 region: CAARDSGRNEQFF. The DNA for the CDR3 is TGTGCCGCCCGGGATAGCGGACGAAATGAGCAGTTCTTC. The chain uses TRBV11-2 and TRBJ2-1; D possibly corresponds to TRBD2 (6 bases). The V gene's germline CDR1 is SGHAT and CDR2 FQNNGV. The V end lost 11 bases, the J end lost 7 bases, and 18 bases lay between the germline ends. CDR3 length equals 13 residues. The variable domain in full, with the rest retrieved from reference TRBV11-2 and TRBJ2-1, is EAGVAQSPRYKIIEKRQSVAFWCNPISGHATLYWYQQILGQGPKLLIQFQNNGVVDDSQLPKDRFSAERLKGVDSTLKIQPAKLEDSAVYLCAARDSGRNEQFFGPGTRLTVL.

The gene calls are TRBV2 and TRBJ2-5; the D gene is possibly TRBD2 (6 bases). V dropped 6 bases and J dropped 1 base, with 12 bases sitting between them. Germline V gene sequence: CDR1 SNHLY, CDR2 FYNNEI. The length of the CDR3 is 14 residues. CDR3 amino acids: CASRMGLFQETQYF. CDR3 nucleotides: TGTGCCAGCAGGATGGGACTCTTCCAAGAGACCCAGTACTTC. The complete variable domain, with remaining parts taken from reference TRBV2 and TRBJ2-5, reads EPEVTQTPSHQVTQMGQEVILRCVPISNHLYFYWYRQILGQKVEFLVSFYNNEISEKSEIFDDQFSVERPDGSNFTLKIRSTKLEDSAMYFCASRMGLFQETQYFGPGTRLLVL.

The CDR3, as DNA: TGCGCCAGCAGCTTCGGGACTAACTCCTACAATGAGCAGTTCTTC. Protein: CASSFGTNSYNEQFF. V is TRBV5-1 and J is TRBJ2-1, with 7 bases matching TRBD2. Unmatched junction bases numbered 2, after V lost 2 bases and J lost 0 bases. Germline CDR1 SGHRS, CDR2 YFSETQ. This CDR3 comprises 15 residues.

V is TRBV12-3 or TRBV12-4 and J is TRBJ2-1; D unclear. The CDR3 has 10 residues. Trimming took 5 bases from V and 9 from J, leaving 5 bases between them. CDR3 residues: CASSVGEQFF. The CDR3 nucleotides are TGTGCCAGCAGTGTCGGTGAGCAGTTCTTC.

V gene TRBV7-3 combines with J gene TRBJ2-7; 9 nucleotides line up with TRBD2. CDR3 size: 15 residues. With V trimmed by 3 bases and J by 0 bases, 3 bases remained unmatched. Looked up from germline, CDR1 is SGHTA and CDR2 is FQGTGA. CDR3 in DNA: TGTGCCAGCAGCTTTGGACTAGCGAGCTCCTACGAGCAGTACTTC. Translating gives CASSFGLASSYEQYF.

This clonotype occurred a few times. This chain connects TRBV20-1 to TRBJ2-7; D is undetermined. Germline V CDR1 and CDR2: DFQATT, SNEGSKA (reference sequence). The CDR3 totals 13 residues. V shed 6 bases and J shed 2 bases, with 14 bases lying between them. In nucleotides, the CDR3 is TGCAGTGCCCCCGTCCCAGGAACCTACGAGCAGTACTTC. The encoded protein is CSAPVPGTYEQYF.

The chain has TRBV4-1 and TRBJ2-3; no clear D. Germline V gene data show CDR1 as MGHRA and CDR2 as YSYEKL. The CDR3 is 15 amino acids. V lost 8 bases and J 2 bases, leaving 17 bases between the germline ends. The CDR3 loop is CASGREPRDTDTQYF. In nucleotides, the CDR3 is TGCGCCAGCGGGCGTGAGCCTCGAGACACAGATACGCAGTATTTT.